This T cell receptor (beta chain) was captured by sequencing in a study of radiotherapy plus CTLA-4 blockade in lung cancer. General study results and limits: Early blood T cell clone dynamics reportedly forecast response best, with interferon-beta. Expansion of tumor-derived TCR clones was observed in blood after radiotherapy plus ipilimumab.

Trimming shortened V by 2 bases and J by 2 bases, and 6 bases separated the two germline ends. Germline V gene sequence: CDR1 SGHTA, CDR2 FQGTGA. This CDR3 contains 13 residues. Focal radiation and CTLA-4 blockade (ipilimumab) were tested in chemo-refractory metastatic non-small-cell lung cancer patients. Some clones are missing from TCRdb's copy, which holds only in-frame ones; the method was immunoSEQ multiplex PCR. The sample comprises some 90,000 clones, roughly 87% of which are singletons, and roughly 0.8% rests with the top ten. In the case of this clone: Its specificity is unknown.

Material: peripheral blood, obtained from a patient treated with radiotherapy plus ipilimumab. This sequence originates from a human donor with non-small cell lung cancer who had stable disease on radiotherapy plus ipilimumab. The V call is TRBV7-3, the J call TRBJ1-2; D is ambiguous. CDR3 residues: CASSLQVNYGYTF. In DNA form, the CDR3 reads TGTGCCAGCAGCTTACAGGTGAACTATGGCTACACCTTC.